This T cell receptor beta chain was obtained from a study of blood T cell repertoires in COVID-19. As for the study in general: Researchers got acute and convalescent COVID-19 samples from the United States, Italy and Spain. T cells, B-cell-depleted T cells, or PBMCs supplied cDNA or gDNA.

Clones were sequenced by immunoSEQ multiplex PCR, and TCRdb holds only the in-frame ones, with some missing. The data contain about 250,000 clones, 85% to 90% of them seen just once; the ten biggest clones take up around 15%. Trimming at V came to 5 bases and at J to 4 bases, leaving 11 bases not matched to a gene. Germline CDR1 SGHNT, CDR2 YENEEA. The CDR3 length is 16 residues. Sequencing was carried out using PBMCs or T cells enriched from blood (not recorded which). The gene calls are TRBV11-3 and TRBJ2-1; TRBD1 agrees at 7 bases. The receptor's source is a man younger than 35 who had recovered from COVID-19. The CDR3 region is CASSLPDRAHYNEQFF. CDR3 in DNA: TGTGCCAGCAGCCTACCAGACAGGGCTCATTACAATGAGCAGTTCTTC.